This TCR beta chain was sequenced in a study of T cells in Graves' hyperthyroidism and ophthalmopathy. For the study at large: Prior to any treatment, at the point of initial diagnosis, peripheral blood was collected. Whole-study results and caveats: Most thyroid clonotypes expanded above 0.001 appeared in blood too.

Deletions cut 1 base from V and 2 bases from J, with 12 bases between. The CDR3 has 16 amino acids. Germline V gene lookup returns CDR1 MGHRA and CDR2 YSYEKL. This clonotype was detected a few times. Its specificity is not known. If no ophthalmopathy progression occurred within 18 months, Graves' hyperthyroidism was stable. Template material for amplifying TCR beta CDR3 regions consisted of RNA transcripts. Primed by the HTBI set, a first-round RT-PCR was run on the TCR CDR3. TCRdb recomputed calls from the multiplex PCR reads with MiXCR, one row per CDR3 protein. The profile shows about 480,000 distinct CDR3 sequences, 14% of them singletons.

The rearrangement joins TRBV4-1 to TRBJ1-3; TRBD1 is a possible D gene (6 bases). The sequenced sample consisted of blood. The source of this sequence is a woman aged 18-29 years with Graves' hyperthyroidism. CDR3 sequence reads: CASSQGGLDAGNTIYF. The CDR3 DNA follows: TGCGCCAGCAGCCAAGGGGGGCTGGACGCTGGAAACACCATATATTTT.